This passage covers 16 T cell receptor beta chains from one sample sequenced in a study of OX40 agonist ivuxolimab in advanced cancers. The repertoire was sequenced with immunoSEQ multiplex PCR; TCRdb's copy has only in-frame clones and lacks some. Here the sample spans around 84,000 clones, 94% being singletons. Sequencing was performed on CD4+ or CD8+ T cells sorted from blood, taken in a trial of the OX40 agonist ivuxolimab. These receptor sequences come from an adult with an advanced solid tumor such as melanoma, head and neck, liver or kidney cancer.

This chain joins TRBV4-3 and TRBJ1-2; D not certain. The germline gives CDR1 LGHNA, CDR2 YSLEER. Trimming removed 3 bases at V and 4 bases at J, with 15 bases between. CDR3 length equals 15 residues. The CDR3 bases are TGCGCCAGCAGCCATGGAAATCACCTCCTCTATGGCTACACCTTC. It yields the protein CASSHGNHLLYGYTF.

This chain connects TRBV16 to TRBJ1-1, with a tentative D call TRBD1 (5 bases). This CDR3 is built from 16 residues. From germline, CDR1 is KGHSY and CDR2 FQNENV. Between the trimmed V and J ends, which lost 4 bases and 5 bases, there was a span of 20 bases. The CDR3 loop is CASSPRPVGGTTEAFF. DNA of the CDR3: TGTGCCAGCAGCCCGAGACCGGTTGGGGGAACAACTGAAGCTTTCTTT.

The chain uses TRBV11-2 and TRBJ2-3, with 8 positions matching TRBD2. V lost 2 bases and J lost 3; bases outside the gene matches: 4. This CDR3 contains 15 residues. Germline V CDR1 and CDR2: SGHAT, FQNNGV. The CDR3 loop reads CASSLYGGGTDTQYF. CDR3 bases: TGTGCCAGCAGCTTATACGGGGGGGGTACAGATACGCAGTATTTT.

The rearrangement joins TRBV6-5 to TRBJ1-6; no clear D gene. The V gene lost 0 bases and the J gene lost 9 bases, with 9 bases spanning the gap. The germline V gene has CDR1 MNHEY and CDR2 SVGAGI. This CDR3 contains 14 residues. CDR3 coding DNA: TGTGCCAGCAGTTACTCAGCCGGCGGTTCACCCCTCCACTTT. Amino acids: CASSYSAGGSPLHF.

Written as DNA, the CDR3 is TGTGCCAGCAGCTTACAGATCACAGGGGGCGGAAAACTGTTTTTT. It codes for CASSLQITGGGKLFF. The chain links TRBV7-9 to TRBJ1-4, with 9 bases that match TRBD1. The CDR3 sequence is 15 residues long. CDR1 and CDR2 from the germline V gene are SEHNR and FQNEAQ (reference sequence). Trimming removed 2 bases from V and 10 bases from J; junction bases left unmatched: 8.

The rearrangement links TRBV9 to TRBJ2-7, with TRBD2 identical over 12 bases. V lost 7 bases and J lost 4; bases outside the gene matches: 3. Germline V CDR1 and CDR2: SGDLS, YYNGEE. The CDR3 consists of 13 residues. CDR3 in amino acids: CASSGTSGYEQYF. DNA of the CDR3: TGTGCCAGCTCCGGGACTAGCGGGTACGAGCAGTACTTC.

This chain connects TRBV11-3 to TRBJ2-7; D ambiguous. The CDR3 runs to 12 residues. Trimming shortened V by 5 bases and J by 2 bases, and 7 bases separated the two germline ends. Germline CDR1 is SGHNT and CDR2 is YENEEA. The chain's CDR3 is CASSPRTYEQYF. The DNA for the CDR3 is TGTGCCAGCAGCCCGAGGACCTACGAGCAGTACTTC.

The rearrangement uses TRBV7-9 and TRBJ1-2; D gene ambiguous. Trimming left V 4 bases short and J 3 bases short, with 6 bases between. This CDR3 spans 12 amino acids. CDR1 is SEHNR and CDR2 is FQNEAQ in the germline V gene (reference sequence). Here the CDR3 reads CASSSGYYGYTF. The CDR3 bases are TGTGCCAGCAGCTCCGGGTACTATGGCTACACCTTC.

J is TRBJ2-1 and V is TRBV6-1; D ambiguous. The V end lost 0 bases, the J end lost 8 bases, and 17 bases lay between the germline ends. Germline values: CDR1 MNHNS, CDR2 SASEGT. The CDR3 contains 16 residues. For the CDR3, the DNA is TGTGCCAGCAGTGAAGCGATTCTGTGGGCTAATGATGAGCAGTTCTTC. It translates to CASSEAILWANDEQFF.

The J gene is TRBJ1-2, the V gene TRBV6-5, with D possibly TRBD1 on 6 matching bases. V lost 0 bases, J lost 4 bases, and 12 bases lay in between. The CDR3 has 15 residues. Germline V lookup: CDR1 MNHEY, CDR2 SVGAGI. The DNA for the CDR3 is TGTGCCAGCAGTTACTCGAGAGCAGGGGCCTATGGCTACACCTTC. Translation gives CASSYSRAGAYGYTF.

The rearrangement links TRBV7-8 to TRBJ2-7; TRBD2 aligns across 9 bases. Germline-derived CDR1 and CDR2 are SGHVS and FQNEAQ. V gave up 0 bases and J gave up 6 bases; unmatched junction bases: 6. The CDR3 runs 15 residues. CDR3: CASSLASGGTGEQYF. CDR3 nucleotides: TGTGCCAGCAGCTTAGCTAGCGGGGGCACGGGCGAGCAGTACTTC.

This chain links TRBV7-3 with TRBJ1-4, with 11 nucleotides matching TRBD1. J was trimmed by 8 bases and V by 2 bases; bases with no gene match: 13. The CDR3 extends over 18 amino acids. CDR1 and CDR2 (germline): SGHTA, FQGTGA. This chain's CDR3 is CASSLSFWSDRGREKLFF. CDR3 in DNA: TGTGCCAGCAGCTTATCCTTCTGGTCGGACAGGGGGCGAGAAAAACTGTTTTTT.

Turning to this clone: One end of the junction does not line up with germline, which may come from a read error. This chain uses TRBV30 with TRBJ1-2, with 11 bases identical to TRBD1. Looked up from germline, CDR1 is GTSNPN and CDR2 is SVGIG (reference sequence). The CDR3 is 13 residues long. CDR3 sequence reads: CAWRGQGAAPPDF. The CDR3 DNA follows: TGTGCCTGGAGAGGACAGGGGGCTGCGCCACCCGACTTC.

The chain links TRBV7-6 to TRBJ2-7, with 12 bases aligning to TRBD1. The CDR3 loop spans 15 amino acids. Germline CDR1 is SGHVS and CDR2 is FNYEAQ. The J segment lost 5 bases and the V segment lost 5 bases, leaving 7 bases of the junction unmatched. CDR3 amino acids: CASSNPGTGGHEQYF. The CDR3 nucleotides read TGTGCCAGCAGCAATCCCGGGACAGGGGGCCACGAGCAGTACTTC.

The chain couples TRBV7-8 to TRBJ2-2; 14 bases line up with TRBD2. This CDR3 spans 20 amino acids. J lost 6 bases, V lost 5 bases, and 17 bases had no gene match. Germline CDR1 and CDR2: SGHVS and FQNEAQ. The CDR3 here is CASSRGIPGLAGDLAGELFF. The DNA for the CDR3 is TGTGCCAGCAGCAGGGGGATTCCGGGACTAGCGGGAGACTTAGCCGGGGAGCTGTTTTTT.

To note about this clone: Compared with germline, one end of the junction differs, possibly owing to a read error. CDR3 sequence reads: CASSLGSGTAF. The CDR3 DNA reads as TGTGCCAGCAGCCTCGGGTCTGGGACAGCCTTC. This rearrangement joins TRBV6-1 to TRBJ1-2; 7 nucleotides align to TRBD1. Per germline, CDR1 MNHNS and CDR2 SASEGT. The length of the CDR3 is 11 residues.